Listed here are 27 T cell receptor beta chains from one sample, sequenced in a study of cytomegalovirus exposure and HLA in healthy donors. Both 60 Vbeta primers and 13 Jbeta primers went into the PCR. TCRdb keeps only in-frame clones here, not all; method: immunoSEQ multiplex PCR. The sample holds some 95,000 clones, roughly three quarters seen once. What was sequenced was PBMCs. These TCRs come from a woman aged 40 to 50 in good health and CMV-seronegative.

In DNA, the CDR3 is TGTGCCAGCCCCATCAGCTCCTACAATGAGCAGTTCTTC. It specifies CASPISSYNEQFF. The chain recombines TRBV21-1 with TRBJ2-1; TRBD1, as called in the table, went unchecked against the DNA. TRBV21-1 is recorded as a pseudogene. The CDR3 extends over 13 amino acids.

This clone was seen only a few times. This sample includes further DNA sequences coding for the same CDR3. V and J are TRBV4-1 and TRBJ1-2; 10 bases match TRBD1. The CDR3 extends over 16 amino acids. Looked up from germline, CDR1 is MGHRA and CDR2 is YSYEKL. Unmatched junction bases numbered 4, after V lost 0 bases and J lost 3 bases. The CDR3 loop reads CASSQDAGQGDYGYTF. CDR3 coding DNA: TGCGCCAGCAGCCAAGACGCTGGACAGGGGGACTATGGCTACACCTTC.

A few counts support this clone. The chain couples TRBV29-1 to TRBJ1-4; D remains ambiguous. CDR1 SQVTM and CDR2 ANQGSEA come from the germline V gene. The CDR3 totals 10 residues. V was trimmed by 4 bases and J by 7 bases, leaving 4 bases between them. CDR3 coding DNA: TGCAGCGTTGGGAGTGAAAAACTGTTTTTT. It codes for CSVGSEKLFF.

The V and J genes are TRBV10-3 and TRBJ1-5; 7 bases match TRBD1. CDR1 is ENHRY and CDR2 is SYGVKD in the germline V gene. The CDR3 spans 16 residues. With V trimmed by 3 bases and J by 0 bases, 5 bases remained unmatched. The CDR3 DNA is TGTGCCATCAGTGAAGACCAGGGGGTTAGCAATCAGCCCCAGCATTTT. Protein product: CAISEDQGVSNQPQHF.

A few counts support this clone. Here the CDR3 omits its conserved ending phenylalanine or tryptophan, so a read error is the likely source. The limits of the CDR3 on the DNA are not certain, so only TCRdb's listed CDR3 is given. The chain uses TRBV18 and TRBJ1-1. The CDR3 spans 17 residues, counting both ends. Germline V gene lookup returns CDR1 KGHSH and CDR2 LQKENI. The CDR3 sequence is CASSRDGGLGKNTEALV.

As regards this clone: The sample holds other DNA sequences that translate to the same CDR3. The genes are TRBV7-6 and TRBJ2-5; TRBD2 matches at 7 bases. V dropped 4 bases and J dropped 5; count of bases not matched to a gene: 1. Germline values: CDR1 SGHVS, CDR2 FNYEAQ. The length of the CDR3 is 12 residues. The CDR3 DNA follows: TGTGCCAGCAGCTGGCGGGAGGAGACCCAGTACTTC. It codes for CASSWREETQYF. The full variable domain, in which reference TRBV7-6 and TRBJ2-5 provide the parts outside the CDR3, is GAGVSQSPRYKVTKRGQDVALRCDPISGHVSLYWYRQALGQGPEFLTYFNYEAQQDKSGLPNDRFSAERPEGSISTLTIQRTEQRDSAMYRCASSWREETQYFGPGTRLLVL.

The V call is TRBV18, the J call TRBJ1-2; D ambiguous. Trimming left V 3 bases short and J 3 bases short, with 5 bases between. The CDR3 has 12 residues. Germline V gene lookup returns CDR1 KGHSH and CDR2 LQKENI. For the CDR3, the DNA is TGTGCCAGCTCACCGGGAGACTATGGCTACACCTTC. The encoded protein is CASSPGDYGYTF.

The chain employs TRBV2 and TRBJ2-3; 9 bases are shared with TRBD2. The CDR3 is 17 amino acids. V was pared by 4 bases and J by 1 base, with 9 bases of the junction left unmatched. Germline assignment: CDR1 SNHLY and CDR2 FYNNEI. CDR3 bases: TGTGCCAGCAGTGGTGTAGGGGAGCGGGGGGGCACAGATACGCAGTATTTT. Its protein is CASSGVGERGGTDTQYF.

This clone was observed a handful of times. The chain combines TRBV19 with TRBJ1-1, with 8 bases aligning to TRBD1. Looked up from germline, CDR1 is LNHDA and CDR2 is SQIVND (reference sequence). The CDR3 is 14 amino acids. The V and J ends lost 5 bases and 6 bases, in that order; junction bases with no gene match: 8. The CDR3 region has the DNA TGTGCCAGTAGTTGGGGACAGGCGTCCCCTGAAGCTTTCTTT. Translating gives CASSWGQASPEAFF. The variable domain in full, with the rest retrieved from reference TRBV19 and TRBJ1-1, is DGGITQSPKYLFRKEGQNVTLSCEQNLNHDAMYWYRQDPGQGLRLIYYSQIVNDFQKGDIAEGYSVSREKKESFPLTVTSAQKNPTAFYLCASSWGQASPEAFFGQGTRLTVV.

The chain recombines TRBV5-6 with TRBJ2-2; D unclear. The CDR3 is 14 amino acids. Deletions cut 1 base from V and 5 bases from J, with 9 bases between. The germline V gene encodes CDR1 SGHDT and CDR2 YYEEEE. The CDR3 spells CASSLTVRTGELFF. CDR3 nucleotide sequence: TGTGCCAGCAGCTTGACAGTAAGGACCGGGGAGCTGTTTTTT. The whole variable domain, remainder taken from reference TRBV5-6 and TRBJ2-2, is DAGVTQSPTHLIKTRGQQVTLRCSPKSGHDTVSWYQQALGQGPQFIFQYYEEEERQRGNFPDRFSGHQFPNYSSELNVNALLLGDSALYLCASSLTVRTGELFFGEGSRLTVL.

The chain's CDR3 is CAISEASNEQFF. The CDR3 nucleotides read TGTGCCATCAGTGAGGCGAGCAATGAGCAGTTCTTC. The genes are TRBV10-3 and TRBJ2-1, with D unclear. Trimming took off 2 bases at V and 6 bases at J, with 5 bases between the two ends. The CDR3 length is 12 residues. Germline V gives CDR1 ENHRY, CDR2 SYGVKD.

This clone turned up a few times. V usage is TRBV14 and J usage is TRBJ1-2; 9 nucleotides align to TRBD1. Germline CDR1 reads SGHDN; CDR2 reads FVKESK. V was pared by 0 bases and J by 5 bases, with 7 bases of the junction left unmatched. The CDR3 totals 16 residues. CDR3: CASSQEDRGWIYGYTF. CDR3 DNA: TGTGCCAGCAGCCAAGAAGACAGGGGGTGGATATATGGCTACACCTTC.

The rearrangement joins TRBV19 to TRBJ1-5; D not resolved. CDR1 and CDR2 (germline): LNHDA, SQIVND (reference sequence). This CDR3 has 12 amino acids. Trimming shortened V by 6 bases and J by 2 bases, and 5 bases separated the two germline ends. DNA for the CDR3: TGTGCCAGTAGCGCGGGCAATCAGCCCCAGCATTTT. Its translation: CASSAGNQPQHF.

CDR3 residues: CASSFPGQGPYEQYF. CDR3 nucleotide sequence: TGTGCCAGCAGCTTCCCGGGACAGGGGCCGTACGAGCAGTACTTC. The rearrangement uses TRBV5-4 and TRBJ2-7, with 10 nucleotides matching TRBD1. CDR3 size: 15 residues. The V gene end was trimmed by 2 bases and the J gene end by 4 bases; junction bases not matched to a gene: 6. CDR1 is SGHNT and CDR2 is YYREEE in the germline V gene (reference sequence).

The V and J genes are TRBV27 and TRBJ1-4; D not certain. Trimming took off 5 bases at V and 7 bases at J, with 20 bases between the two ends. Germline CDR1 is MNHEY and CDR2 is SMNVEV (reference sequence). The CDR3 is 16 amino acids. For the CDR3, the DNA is TGTGCCAGCAGTACACGGAAGAGGGAGGCGAGTGAAAAACTGTTTTTT. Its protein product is CASSTRKREASEKLFF.

CDR3 nucleotides: TGTGCCAGCAGCTCTCTGGTAGTAGGGGACTACGAGCAGTACTTC. It specifies CASSSLVVGDYEQYF. This chain links TRBV7-6 with TRBJ2-7, with a tentative D call TRBD1 (5 bases). V lost 4 bases and J lost 3, with 16 bases in between. This CDR3 spans 15 amino acids. Per germline, CDR1 SGHVS and CDR2 FNYEAQ.

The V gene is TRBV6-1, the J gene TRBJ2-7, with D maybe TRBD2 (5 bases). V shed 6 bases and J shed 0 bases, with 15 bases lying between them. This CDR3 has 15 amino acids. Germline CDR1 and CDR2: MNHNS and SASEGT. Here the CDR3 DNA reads TGTGCCAGCAGCCTCGGACTCCTGAGCTCCTACGAGCAGTACTTC. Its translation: CASSLGLLSSYEQYF.

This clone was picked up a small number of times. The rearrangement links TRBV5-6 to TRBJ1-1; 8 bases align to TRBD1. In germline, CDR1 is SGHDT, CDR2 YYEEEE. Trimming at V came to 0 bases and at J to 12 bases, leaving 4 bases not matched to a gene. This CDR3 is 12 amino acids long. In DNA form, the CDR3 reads TGTGCCAGCAGCTTGGGGACAGGGTTAACTTTCTTT. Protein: CASSLGTGLTFF.

CDR3 sequence: CASNPGQGPYGELFF. The CDR3 bases are TGTGCCAGCAATCCGGGACAGGGACCTTACGGGGAGCTGTTTTTT. The chain links TRBV6-5 to TRBJ2-2; TRBD1 agrees at 9 bases. Per germline, CDR1 MNHEY and CDR2 SVGAGI. Trimming cost V 7 bases and J 7 bases; bases outside gene matches: 10. The CDR3 has 15 amino acids.

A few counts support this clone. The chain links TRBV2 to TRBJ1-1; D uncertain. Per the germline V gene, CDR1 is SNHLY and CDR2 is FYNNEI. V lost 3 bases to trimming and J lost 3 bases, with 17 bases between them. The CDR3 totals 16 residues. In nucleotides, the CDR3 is TGTGCCAGCAGTGATAAAGCGGGGTGGGGAGACACTGAAGCTTTCTTT. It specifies CASSDKAGWGDTEAFF.

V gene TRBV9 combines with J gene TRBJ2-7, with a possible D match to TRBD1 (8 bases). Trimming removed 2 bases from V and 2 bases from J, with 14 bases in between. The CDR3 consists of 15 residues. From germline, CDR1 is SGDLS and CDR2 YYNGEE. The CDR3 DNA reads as TGTGCCAGCAGCGTTGGACAGGGAGGGACCTACGAGCAGTACTTC. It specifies CASSVGQGGTYEQYF.

CDR3 region: CASSSLRVRTTEAFF. Written as DNA, the CDR3 is TGTGCCAGCAGCTCGCTAAGAGTCCGCACGACTGAAGCTTTCTTT. The chain carries TRBV11-2 and TRBJ1-1; D is unresolved. Trimming shortened V by 4 bases and J by 5 bases, and 17 bases separated the two germline ends. The CDR3 runs 15 residues. The germline V gene encodes CDR1 SGHAT and CDR2 FQNNGV.

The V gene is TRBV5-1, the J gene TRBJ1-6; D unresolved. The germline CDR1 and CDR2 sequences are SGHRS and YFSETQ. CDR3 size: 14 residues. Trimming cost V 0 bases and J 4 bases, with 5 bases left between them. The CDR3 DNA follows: TGCGCCAGCAGCTTGGGGCAATATAATTCACCCCTCCACTTT. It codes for CASSLGQYNSPLHF.

The DNA of the CDR3 is TGCGCCAGCAGCCGGACGGTCCGGGACAGGGGGTTCTACGAGCAGTACTTC. Translating it yields CASSRTVRDRGFYEQYF. The chain uses TRBV4-1 and TRBJ2-7; 11 nucleotides match TRBD1. The CDR3 is 17 amino acids. Trimming cost V 4 bases and J 3 bases; bases outside gene matches: 11. Per germline, CDR1 MGHRA and CDR2 YSYEKL.

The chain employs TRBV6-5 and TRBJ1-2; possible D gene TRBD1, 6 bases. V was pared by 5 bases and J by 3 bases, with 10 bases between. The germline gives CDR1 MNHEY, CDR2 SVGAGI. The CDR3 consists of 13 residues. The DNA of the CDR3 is TGTGCCAGCAGTCCCAGGACAGACTATGGCTACACCTTC. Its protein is CASSPRTDYGYTF.

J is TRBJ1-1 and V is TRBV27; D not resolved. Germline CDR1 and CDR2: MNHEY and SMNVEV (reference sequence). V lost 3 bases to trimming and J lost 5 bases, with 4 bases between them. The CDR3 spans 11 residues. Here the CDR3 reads CASSFGTEAFF. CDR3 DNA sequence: TGTGCCAGCAGTTTCGGGACTGAAGCTTTCTTT.

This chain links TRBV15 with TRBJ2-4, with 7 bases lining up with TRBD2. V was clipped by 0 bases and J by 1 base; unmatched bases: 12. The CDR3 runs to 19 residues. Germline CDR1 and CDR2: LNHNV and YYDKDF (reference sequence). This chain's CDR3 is CATSREAAGSLGAKNIQYF. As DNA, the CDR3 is TGTGCCACCAGCAGAGAGGCAGCGGGGAGTCTGGGGGCCAAAAACATTCAGTACTTC.